The rows below give T cell receptor beta chains drawn from one sample of a study of metastatic and nonmetastatic thyroid tumors. TCRdb re-called clones via MiXCR from the PCR reads. The sample lists some 14,000 clones; 30% to 35% were seen once. Input material: tumor tissue. The receptor source for this set is a female donor with papillary thyroid cancer or a benign thyroid nodule (not recorded which). Some clones in this sample may be carry-over from other donors' samples. CDR3s include the opening cysteine and the closing phenylalanine or tryptophan. D genes are given only for firm matches. Not all rows give a size; the values are once, few, many and, for expanded clones, a class.

CDR3 DNA: TGCAGTGCAAGGACTCTAGCTGAGGTCGAGCAGTACTTC
CDR3 protein: CSARTLAEVEQYF
clone size: medium-sized
D gene: NA
V gene: TRBV20-1
J gene: TRBJ2-7

CDR3 DNA: TGCGCCAGCAGCTCCGACAGAAGCTCCTACGAGCAGTACTTC
CDR3 protein: CASSSDRSSYEQYF
clone size: few
D gene: NA
V gene: TRBV5-1
J gene: TRBJ2-7

CDR3 DNA: TGTGCCTGGAGTGCCCGGACGCGCTACACCTTC
CDR3 protein: CAWSARTRYTF
clone size: NA
D gene: NA
V gene: TRBV30
J gene: TRBJ1-2

CDR3 DNA: TGTGCCAGCTCGCCCGACGGCTACGAGCAGTACTTC
CDR3 protein: CASSPDGYEQYF
clone size: once
D gene: NA
V gene: TRBV18
J gene: TRBJ2-7

CDR3 DNA: TGTGCCAGCAGTTACTCTCTTTGGGGTTTAGGGAACTATGGCTACACCTTC
CDR3 protein: CASSYSLWGLGNYGYTF
clone size: many
D gene: NA
V gene: TRBV6-5
J gene: TRBJ1-2

CDR3 DNA: TGTGCCAGCAGCCTGCCCAGACAGGGGGGCACTGAAGCTTTCTTT
CDR3 protein: CASSLPRQGGTEAFF
clone size: NA
D gene: TRBD1
V gene: TRBV7-9
J gene: TRBJ1-1

CDR3 DNA: TGTGCCATCAACCAAAGGGGCAGGGTCTACGAGCAGTACTTC
CDR3 protein: CAINQRGRVYEQYF
clone size: few
D gene: NA
V gene: TRBV6-1
J gene: TRBJ2-7

CDR3 DNA: TGTGCTAGTGGAACTCAGCGGGGCTCCTACAATGAGCAGTTCTTC
CDR3 protein: CASGTQRGSYNEQFF
clone size: medium-sized
D gene: TRBD2
V gene: TRBV12-5
J gene: TRBJ2-1

CDR3 DNA: TGTGCCAGCACCCGAGACAATTCCTACGAGCAGTACTTC
CDR3 protein: CASTRDNSYEQYF
clone size: medium-sized
D gene: NA
V gene: TRBV2
J gene: TRBJ2-7

CDR3 DNA: TGTGCCAGCAGTCTACAAACTAGGGGTGAGCAGTTCTTC
CDR3 protein: CASSLQTRGEQFF
clone size: many
D gene: NA
V gene: TRBV6-1
J gene: TRBJ2-1

CDR3 DNA: TGCAGTGCTAGAGAGTACGGTGAAGCTTTCTTT
CDR3 protein: CSAREYGEAFF
clone size: NA
D gene: NA
V gene: TRBV20-1
J gene: TRBJ1-1

CDR3 DNA: TGTGCCAGTAGTATCGAGGACTCCTACTACTACGAGCAGTACTTC
CDR3 protein: CASSIEDSYYYEQYF
clone size: NA
D gene: NA
V gene: TRBV19
J gene: TRBJ2-7

CDR3 DNA: TGTGCCATCAGCCGGGACTCTCGGTACGATGAGCAGTTCTTC
CDR3 protein: CAISRDSRYDEQFF
clone size: NA
D gene: NA
V gene: TRBV10-3
J gene: TRBJ2-1

CDR3 DNA: TGTGCCAGCAGTGAAGTTTCTAGCGGGAGGAGCTCCTACAATGAGCAGTTCTTC
CDR3 protein: CASSEVSSGRSSYNEQFF
clone size: few
D gene: TRBD2
V gene: TRBV25-1
J gene: TRBJ2-1

CDR3 DNA: TGTGCCAGCAGCTTAAGAGCTGCGACGAGATATGGCTACACCTTC
CDR3 protein: CASSLRAATRYGYTF
clone size: NA
D gene: NA
V gene: TRBV7-2
J gene: TRBJ1-2

CDR3 DNA: TGCAGTGCTAGATCAGGGGCGGCAGGGATCTTGTATTTT
CDR3 protein: CSARSGAAGILYF
clone size: NA
D gene: NA
V gene: TRBV20-1
J gene: TRBJ2-3

CDR3 DNA: TGTGCCAGTAGTGTACTAGCGGGAGATAAGTATGAGCAGTTCTTC
CDR3 protein: CASSVLAGDKYEQFF
clone size: NA
D gene: TRBD2
V gene: TRBV19
J gene: TRBJ2-1

CDR3 DNA: TGTGCCAGCAGCCAGGGACAGATAAACACTGAAGCTTTCTTT
CDR3 protein: CASSQGQINTEAFF
clone size: few
D gene: TRBD1
V gene: TRBV5-4
J gene: TRBJ1-1

CDR3 DNA: TGCAGTGCCAGGACAGTGGGTGGCTACACCTTC
CDR3 protein: CSARTVGGYTF
clone size: few
D gene: NA
V gene: TRBV20-1
J gene: TRBJ1-2

CDR3 DNA: TGCAGTGCCAACTGGGATGGGGAACTGAACACTGAAGCTTTCTTT
CDR3 protein: CSANWDGELNTEAFF
clone size: many
D gene: NA
V gene: TRBV20-1
J gene: TRBJ1-1

CDR3 DNA: TGTGCCAGCAGCTCCCGCTGGAGCTCCTACGAGCAGTACTTC
CDR3 protein: CASSSRWSSYEQYF
clone size: NA
D gene: NA
V gene: TRBV7-2
J gene: TRBJ2-7

CDR3 DNA: TGTGCCACCGCGGAGATGGACTACGAGCAGTACTTC
CDR3 protein: CATAEMDYEQYF
clone size: few
D gene: NA
V gene: TRBV6-1
J gene: TRBJ2-7

CDR3 DNA: TGTGCCTGGAGTTTAGGGGGGGATCAGCCCCAGCATTTT
CDR3 protein: CAWSLGGDQPQHF
clone size: NA
D gene: NA
V gene: TRBV30
J gene: TRBJ1-5

CDR3 DNA: TGTGCCAGCTCACCACAACCTACAGGGCGGAATTCACCCCTCCACTTT
CDR3 protein: CASSPQPTGRNSPLHF
clone size: NA
D gene: NA
V gene: TRBV18
J gene: TRBJ1-6

CDR3 DNA: TGTGCCTGGAGTGTAGGCGGGACCGAGACCCAGTACTTC
CDR3 protein: CAWSVGGTETQYF
clone size: NA
D gene: NA
V gene: TRBV30
J gene: TRBJ2-5

CDR3 DNA: TGTGCCAGCAGTTACTCTCTGGGTGCCGGGGAGCTGTTTTTT
CDR3 protein: CASSYSLGAGELFF
clone size: few
D gene: NA
V gene: TRBV6-2/TRBV6-3
J gene: TRBJ2-2

CDR3 DNA: TGTGCCAGCAGCTTAAGCGGCTCTGGGGCCAACGTCCTGACTTTC
CDR3 protein: CASSLSGSGANVLTF
clone size: many
D gene: NA
V gene: TRBV7-6
J gene: TRBJ2-6

CDR3 DNA: TGCAGTGCTGGACTAGCGGACTACAATGAGCAGTTCTTC
CDR3 protein: CSAGLADYNEQFF
clone size: NA
D gene: TRBD2
V gene: TRBV20-1
J gene: TRBJ2-1

CDR3 DNA: TGCGCCAGCAGTCTAGTAGGAGGGCCCGATGGCTACACCTTC
CDR3 protein: CASSLVGGPDGYTF
clone size: NA
D gene: NA
V gene: TRBV4-3
J gene: TRBJ1-2

CDR3 DNA: TGCAGTGCCGACCGAGGGGACAGGACGTTTGGGGAGCAGTACTTC
CDR3 protein: CSADRGDRTFGEQYF
clone size: medium-sized
D gene: TRBD1
V gene: TRBV20-1
J gene: TRBJ2-7

CDR3 DNA: TGTGCCACCAGCAGAGCGGCCGGGCAAGGCGATCAGTACTTC
CDR3 protein: CATSRAAGQGDQYF
clone size: once
D gene: NA
V gene: TRBV15
J gene: TRBJ2-7

CDR3 DNA: TGTGCCAGCAGCCATAAAGGCGGGAGTTACTCCTACAATGAGCAGTTCTTC
CDR3 protein: CASSHKGGSYSYNEQFF
clone size: many
D gene: TRBD2
V gene: TRBV9
J gene: TRBJ2-1

CDR3 DNA: TGTGCCAGCAGTTTATCGGGGGACAATCAGCCCCAGCATTTT
CDR3 protein: CASSLSGDNQPQHF
clone size: few
D gene: NA
V gene: TRBV12-3/TRBV12-4
J gene: TRBJ1-5

CDR3 DNA: TGTGCCAGCAGTTTGTCGGCCCGCGCTAACTATGGCTACACCTTC
CDR3 protein: CASSLSARANYGYTF
clone size: NA
D gene: NA
V gene: TRBV28
J gene: TRBJ1-2

CDR3 DNA: TGCGCCAGCAGCCTGGCCCCGGGACTAGGTACCTACGAGCAGTACTTC
CDR3 protein: CASSLAPGLGTYEQYF
clone size: NA
D gene: TRBD2
V gene: TRBV4-1
J gene: TRBJ2-7

CDR3 DNA: TGTGCCAGCAGACAAGGGACTGTTTATGGCTACACCTTC
CDR3 protein: CASRQGTVYGYTF
clone size: few
D gene: NA
V gene: TRBV6-1
J gene: TRBJ1-2